The source of this T cell receptor beta chain is a study of cytomegalovirus exposure and HLA in healthy donors. The primer mix had 60 Vbeta and 13 Jbeta primers. Sequencing was performed with immunoSEQ multiplex PCR; in TCRdb, only in-frame clones are kept and a portion is missing. This sample has fewer than 200,000 clones, with roughly four fifths found just once. Notes on this clone: Its antigen is unknown.

Findings and caveats of the study: TCR beta sequences numbering some 17,000 were associated with HLA alleles at 0.05 false discovery rate in a later analysis. Highest at DRB1 and lowest at HLA-C, TCR association rates differed among HLA loci in a later analysis. V segments that were indistinguishable, TRBV6-2 and TRBV6-3 among them, were omitted from analysis.

V lost 9 bases and J 6 bases, leaving 17 bases between the germline ends. Germline V gene data show CDR1 as ENHRY and CDR2 as SYGVKD. This CDR3 comprises 14 residues. This TCR came from a man over 45 in good health and CMV-seronegative. The specimen was PBMCs. This chain joins TRBV10-3 and TRBJ2-2, with D possibly TRBD1 on 6 matching bases. The CDR3 reads CAMTGRPDAGELFF. CDR3 nucleotide sequence: TGTGCCATGACAGGAAGGCCCGACGCCGGGGAGCTGTTTTTT.